Listed below are T cell receptor beta chains from one sample, sequenced in a study of cytomegalovirus exposure and HLA in healthy donors. Libraries were prepared by immunoSEQ multiplex PCR; TCRdb keeps only in-frame clonotypes and omits some of them. Of some 130,000 clones listed, approximately 80% are singletons. The sample taken for sequencing was PBMCs. The receptors here all came from a man between 25 and 39 years old in good health and CMV-seropositive. Each CDR3 is given with its conserved first and last residue. D genes are given only for firm matches. Size is omitted from some rows. Given values are once, few, many or a class for expanded clones.

J: TRBJ2-7; D: TRBD2; V: TRBV9; size: -; CDR3: CASSPAGGSYEQYF; DNA: TGTGCCAGCAGTCCCGCGGGGGGCTCCTACGAGCAGTACTTC
J: TRBJ2-4; D: -; V: TRBV19; size: -; CDR3: CASSKWAPQGNIQYF; DNA: TGTGCCAGTAGTAAGTGGGCCCCTCAGGGAAACATTCAGTACTTC
J: TRBJ2-1; D: -; V: TRBV7-2; size: once; CDR3: CASSWTRAPNEQFF; DNA: TGTGCCAGCAGCTGGACGAGGGCTCCAAATGAGCAGTTCTTC
J: TRBJ2-7; D: TRBD2; V: TRBV25-1; size: -; CDR3: CASRPGGSTYEQYF; DNA: TGTGCCAGCAGGCCCGGCGGGAGTACCTACGAGCAGTACTTC
J: TRBJ1-2; D: -; V: TRBV6-5; size: -; CDR3: CASSDGRTLYGYTF; DNA: TGTGCCAGCAGCGACGGGAGGACACTATATGGCTACACCTTC
J: TRBJ1-2; D: TRBD1; V: TRBV27; size: -; CDR3: CASRDPQGNGYTF; DNA: TGTGCCAGCAGGGACCCACAGGGGAATGGCTACACCTTC
J: TRBJ1-4; D: -; V: TRBV7-9; size: -; CDR3: CASSLGQAANEKLFF; DNA: TGTGCCAGCAGCTTAGGACAGGCCGCTAATGAAAAACTGTTTTTT
J: TRBJ1-4; D: -; V: TRBV30; size: -; CDR3: CAWSTGLLNEKLFF; DNA: TGTGCCTGGAGTACGGGACTGCTTAATGAAAAACTGTTTTTT
J: TRBJ1-1; D: TRBD1; V: TRBV7-2; size: -; CDR3: CASSMWTGEDTEAFF; DNA: TGTGCCAGCAGCATGTGGACAGGGGAGGACACTGAAGCTTTCTTT
J: TRBJ2-7; D: -; V: TRBV11-3; size: -; CDR3: CASSLGNSYEQYF; DNA: TGTGCCAGCAGCTTAGGGAACAGCTACGAGCAGTACTTC
J: TRBJ1-4; D: -; V: TRBV29-1; size: -; CDR3: CSVAPTATNEKLFF; DNA: TGCAGCGTAGCCCCAACTGCAACTAATGAAAAACTGTTTTTT
J: TRBJ1-5; D: -; V: TRBV28; size: -; CDR3: CASITGRQPQHF; DNA: TGTGCCAGCATCACCGGGAGGCAGCCCCAGCATTTT
J: TRBJ1-2; D: TRBD1; V: TRBV9; size: few; CDR3: CASSVDTGGNYGYTF; DNA: TGTGCCAGCAGCGTAGATACAGGGGGCAACTATGGCTACACCTTC
J: TRBJ2-7; D: -; V: TRBV28; size: -; CDR3: CASSLAVNSYEQYF; DNA: TGTGCCAGCAGTTTAGCAGTTAACTCCTACGAGCAGTACTTC
J: TRBJ2-1; D: TRBD1; V: TRBV5-1; size: -; CDR3: CASILPGTGGNKEQFF; DNA: TGCGCCAGCATCCTTCCCGGGACAGGGGGTAATAAGGAGCAGTTCTTC
J: TRBJ2-3; D: TRBD2; V: TRBV5-1; size: -; CDR3: CASSFGTSGGTDTQYF; DNA: TGCGCCAGCAGCTTCGGGACTAGCGGGGGAACAGATACGCAGTATTTT
J: TRBJ2-1; D: -; V: TRBV27; size: once; CDR3: CASSNLLNEQFF; DNA: TGTGCCAGCAGTAATTTATTGAATGAGCAGTTCTTC
J: TRBJ2-1; D: TRBD2; V: TRBV7-2; size: -; CDR3: CASSISGGALNEQFF; DNA: TGTGCCAGCAGCATTAGCGGGGGGGCTCTCAATGAGCAGTTCTTC